A few counts support the clone carrying this TCR beta chain. Its antigen remains unidentified. One entry per CDR3 protein, called by TCRdb with MiXCR from the reads. Of hundreds of thousands of distinct CDR3 sequences listed, more than 30% are singletons. The CDR3 runs to 13 residues. The germline gives CDR1 DFQATT, CDR2 SNEGSKA (reference sequence). Trimming removed 2 bases from V and 4 bases from J, with 11 bases in between. This specimen comes from a study of T cell repertoires in cytomegalovirus infection. This material consisted of cultured PBMCs, taken from culture after CMV antigen stimulation. The origin of this receptor is a human donor in good health (CMV status not recorded). Some clones in this sample may be carry-over from other donors' samples. V and J are TRBV20-1 and TRBJ2-5, with a weak D call TRBD2 (5 bases). The CDR3 here is CSARLVGRETQYF. In DNA, the CDR3 is TGCAGTGCTAGACTTGTAGGGAGAGAGACCCAGTACTTC.